The present T cell receptor beta chain was sequenced within a study of T-cell reconstitution after alpha-beta-depleted transplantation in children. CDR1 is ENHRY, CDR2 SYGVKD, per germline. The ends lost 5 bases at V and 8 bases at J; junction bases unmatched: 12. This CDR3 spans 15 amino acids. Regarding the study as a whole: A year had passed since transplant, and T-cell counts and diversity by then came mostly from newly produced T cells. Expanded graft clones, several hundred of them, were reportedly the source of alpha-beta T cells about two months after transplant. It was surviving recipient T cells and thymic progenitors that gave some patients high TCRbeta diversity at day 60.

Unique molecular identifiers featured in how the TCRbeta library was prepared. TCRdb ran MiXCR on the PCR reads and lists one entry per CDR3 protein. Of a few hundred thousand distinct CDR3 sequences in the sample, over 10% were seen once. A remark on this clonotype: Its matching antigen is unknown.

The sample consisted of PBMCs, mostly from graft donor cells, taken 360 days after TCRalphabeta/CD19-depleted stem cell transplant. The chain employs TRBV10-3 and TRBJ2-1; 7 bases agree with TRBD1. The TCR originated in a male patient younger than 18 who had a stem cell transplant for acute myeloid leukemia, so the T cells may come from the graft donor. The CDR3: CAISIWTGRNDEQFF. The CDR3 bases are TGTGCCATCAGTATCTGGACAGGAAGGAACGATGAGCAGTTCTTC.